Presented here are 18 T cell receptor beta chains from one specimen sequenced in a study of T cell responses to AZD1222 COVID-19 vaccine. Clones were sequenced by immunoSEQ multiplex PCR, and TCRdb holds only the in-frame ones, with some missing. The sample has 55,000 to 80,000 clones; about 89% are singletons. The sample consisted of peripheral blood, taken 28 days after the second AZD1222 dose. The receptor source for this set is an adult who received the AZD1222 COVID-19 vaccine.

This rearrangement joins TRBV5-1 to TRBJ2-1, with 9 bases aligning to TRBD2. Germline CDR1 reads SGHRS; CDR2 reads YFSETQ. After removal of 1 base from V and 5 bases from J, the junction contained 4 bases not matched to a gene. The CDR3 runs to 15 residues. The CDR3 sequence: CASSLRLAGNNEQFF. CDR3 DNA sequence: TGCGCCAGCAGCTTGAGGCTAGCGGGAAACAATGAGCAGTTCTTC.

The gene calls are TRBV5-6 and TRBJ1-5; D perhaps matches TRBD1 (5 bases). The CDR3 loop spans 14 amino acids. Looked up from germline, CDR1 is SGHDT and CDR2 is YYEEEE. V was pared by 0 bases and J by 5 bases, with 9 bases between. The DNA of the CDR3 is TGTGCCAGCAGCTTGGCAGGGCTGGATCAGCCCCAGCATTTT. This gives the protein CASSLAGLDQPQHF.

This clone was seen only once. The chain carries TRBV11-2 and TRBJ1-1; D might be TRBD1 (5 bases). Trimming shortened V by 4 bases and J by 1 base, and 10 bases separated the two germline ends. Germline CDR1 is SGHAT and CDR2 is FQNNGV. The CDR3 covers 14 residues. CDR3 in DNA: TGTGCCAGCAGCTCCAGGGACTGGAACACTGAAGCTTTCTTT. Translated, it gives CASSSRDWNTEAFF.

The gene calls are TRBV15 and TRBJ2-3, with a weak D call TRBD2 (5 bases). Per the germline V gene, CDR1 is LNHNV and CDR2 is YYDKDF (reference sequence). V was shortened by 1 base and J by 4 bases, with 12 bases between the two germline ends. This CDR3 has 15 amino acids. The CDR3 DNA reads TGTGCCACCAGCAGAGTCGGGGAGCCCCCAGATACGCAGTATTTT. Protein product: CATSRVGEPPDTQYF.

The CDR3 nucleotides are TGCGCCAGCACAAACCCGGGACAGGGTTTGCACACCGGGGAGCTGTTTTTT. This codes for CASTNPGQGLHTGELFF. The chain employs TRBV5-1 and TRBJ2-2; 9 bases fit TRBD1. After removal of 6 bases from V and 3 bases from J, the junction contained 12 bases not matched to a gene. This CDR3 spans 17 amino acids. CDR1 and CDR2 from the germline V gene are SGHRS and YFSETQ.

The rearrangement links TRBV6-5 to TRBJ2-5; D is ambiguous. Germline assignment: CDR1 MNHEY and CDR2 SVGAGI. The CDR3 is 12 amino acids. Trimming pared 2 bases from V and 5 bases from J, leaving 6 bases between. This CDR3 is CASSYDWETQYF. CDR3 DNA sequence: TGTGCCAGCAGTTACGACTGGGAGACCCAGTACTTC.

V and J are TRBV5-1 and TRBJ2-2; unclear D gene. Germline V gene data show CDR1 as SGHRS and CDR2 as YFSETQ. The CDR3 consists of 15 residues. Between the trimmed V and J ends, which lost 1 base and 1 base, there was a span of 8 bases. CDR3 loop: CASSLNIGNTGELFF. Written as DNA, the CDR3 is TGCGCCAGCAGCTTGAACATAGGGAACACCGGGGAGCTGTTTTTT.

V gene TRBV10-3 combines with J gene TRBJ1-1; weak D call: TRBD1 (5 bases). V lost 7 bases, J lost 0 bases, and 12 bases lay in between. This CDR3 contains 14 residues. CDR1 and CDR2 from the germline V gene are ENHRY and SYGVKD. CDR3 sequence (DNA): TGTGCCATCACCTCGACAGAAATGAACACTGAAGCTTTCTTT. Its translation is CAITSTEMNTEAFF.

This chain connects TRBV11-2 to TRBJ2-1, with TRBD2 matching 8 bases. Germline lookup yields CDR1 SGHAT and CDR2 FQNNGV. J lost 5 bases, V lost 1 base, and 4 bases had no gene match. This CDR3 has 15 amino acids. This CDR3 is CASSLVTSGHNEQFF. In nucleotides, the CDR3 is TGTGCCAGCAGCTTAGTTACTAGCGGACACAATGAGCAGTTCTTC.

CDR3 in amino acids: CASRTGANQPQHF. The CDR3 DNA is TGTGCCTCCCGGACAGGCGCCAATCAGCCCCAGCATTTT. This sequence joins TRBV6-5 and TRBJ1-5; the match to TRBD1 covers 7 bases. Looked up from germline, CDR1 is MNHEY and CDR2 is SVGAGI. V lost 11 bases, J lost 3 bases, and 7 bases stayed unmatched. CDR3 size: 13 residues.

The chain couples TRBV4-1 to TRBJ1-1, with D possibly TRBD1 on 6 matching bases. The V gene's germline CDR1 is MGHRA and CDR2 YSYEKL. The CDR3 runs 16 residues. V was shortened by 3 bases and J by 3 bases, with 17 bases between the two germline ends. The CDR3 bases are TGCGCCAGCAGCCAGCCAGGGGACCTTGGGGACACTGAAGCTTTCTTT. Translation: CASSQPGDLGDTEAFF.

The J gene is TRBJ2-2, the V gene TRBV6-5; D is possibly TRBD1 (7 bases). The CDR3 is 14 amino acids. Trimming stripped 8 bases from V and 0 bases from J, with 10 bases between. CDR1 MNHEY and CDR2 SVGAGI come from the germline V gene. CDR3 coding DNA: TGTGCCAGCGGAGGGGGCGCGAACACCGGGGAGCTGTTTTTT. This codes for CASGGGANTGELFF.

The gene calls are TRBV24-1 and TRBJ2-2; 9 bases are shared with TRBD1. The CDR3 is 17 amino acids. From germline, CDR1 is KGHDR and CDR2 SFDVKD. Trimming at V came to 6 bases and at J to 2 bases, leaving 9 bases not matched to a gene. The CDR3 sequence is CATSSVRDRENTGELFF. CDR3 sequence (DNA): TGTGCCACCAGTTCAGTCCGGGACAGGGAAAACACCGGGGAGCTGTTTTTT.

This clone occurred once. V gene TRBV5-4 combines with J gene TRBJ1-3, with D maybe TRBD1 (6 bases). This CDR3 contains 14 residues. The V gene's germline CDR1 is SGHNT and CDR2 YYREEE (reference sequence). V was cut by 2 bases and J by 3 bases, with 9 bases left in between. The CDR3 reads CASSFTGYGNTIYF. The CDR3 bases are TGTGCCAGCAGCTTCACAGGGTATGGAAACACCATATATTTT.

The rearrangement joins TRBV6-6 to TRBJ1-1, with D possibly matching TRBD1 (5 bases). CDR1 is MNHNY, CDR2 SVGAGI, per germline (reference sequence). V shed 5 bases and J shed 9 bases, with 13 bases lying between them. CDR3 length: 12 amino acids. The CDR3 sequence is CASSRGYEKAFF. The CDR3 nucleotides are TGTGCCAGCAGTCGGGGCTATGAAAAAGCTTTCTTT.

The genes are TRBV11-2 and TRBJ2-3; D uncertain. This CDR3 is built from 16 residues. Germline CDR1 SGHAT, CDR2 FQNNGV. V dropped 0 bases and J dropped 0 bases, with 10 bases sitting between them. CDR3 nucleotide sequence: TGTGCCAGCAGCTTAGAGGGCCAGACTAGCACAGATACGCAGTATTTT. As protein: CASSLEGQTSTDTQYF.

The CDR3 spells CASSLWTGRGEWDSYEQYF. Written as DNA, the CDR3 is TGCGCCAGCAGCTTGTGGACAGGGAGGGGAGAATGGGACTCCTACGAGCAGTACTTC. The gene calls are TRBV5-1 and TRBJ2-7, with TRBD1 as a possible D gene (8 bases). Between the trimmed V and J ends, which lost 1 base and 0 bases, there was a span of 23 bases. CDR3 length: 19 residues. The germline gives CDR1 SGHRS, CDR2 YFSETQ. Together with reference TRBV5-1 and TRBJ2-7, the CDR3 gives the full variable domain: KAGVTQTPRYLIKTRGQQVTLSCSPISGHRSVSWYQQTPGQGLQFLFEYFSETQRNKGNFPGRFSGRQFSNSRSEMNVSTLELGDSALYLCASSLWTGRGEWDSYEQYFGPGTRLTVT.

The rearrangement links TRBV6-1 to TRBJ2-2; D gene unclear. CDR3 length: 15 residues. V lost 2 bases, J lost 1 base, and 8 bases lay in between. CDR1 and CDR2 (germline): MNHNS, SASEGT. For the CDR3, the DNA is TGTGCCAGCAGTGAATCTACAGTGAACACCGGGGAGCTGTTTTTT. Translated: CASSESTVNTGELFF.